The sequence of this T cell receptor beta chain was determined in a study of cytomegalovirus exposure and HLA in healthy donors. Findings and limits, study-wide: Sequencing likely produced, as an artifact, a cluster of highly shared sequence variants. The classifier reportedly diagnosed cytomegalovirus status with high specificity and sensitivity. In vitro assays verified that three CMV-associated chains recognized CMV antigens specifically.

The CDR3 has 16 amino acids. Trimming pared 0 bases from V and 4 bases from J, leaving 13 bases between. Germline values: CDR1 SGHRS, CDR2 YFSETQ. The PCR made use of 60 Vbeta and 13 Jbeta primers. The assay was immunoSEQ multiplex PCR, and TCRdb's table has in-frame clones only and misses some. The table lists 60,000 to 70,000 clones, around 75% of them singletons, with under 30% in the top ten. On this clone: The antigen remains unidentified.

The sample taken for sequencing was PBMCs. The clonotype originates from a woman in her thirties or forties in good health and CMV-seropositive. This sequence joins TRBV5-1 and TRBJ2-2; D is perhaps TRBD2 (7 bases). The DNA for the CDR3 is TGCGCCAGCAGCTTGGCCTACAGGGAGGGCACCGGGGAGCTGTTTTTT. Translation gives CASSLAYREGTGELFF.